These 26 T cell receptor beta chains came from one sample sequenced in a study of T cells in localized non-small cell lung cancer (dated by TCRdb to between 2020 and 2021). The receptor library was made with the immunoSEQ multiplex PCR assay. The table comes from immuneACCESS by way of TCRdb, which keeps in-frame sequences with V and J called. Part of the clones is missing from these tables; in studies checked, under half for an unresolved V gene and the rest for unknown reasons. This sample is represented by tens of thousands of clones; 90% of them were singletons. The ten top clones hold approximately 2% of the sample. Sequencing was performed on peripheral blood, taken before any cancer treatment. These receptors were taken from a woman between 40 and 69 years old with stage I lung adenocarcinoma.

The V call is TRBV6-1, the J call TRBJ1-5; weak D call: TRBD1 (6 bases). The CDR3 spans 13 residues. V lost 7 bases and J 6 bases, leaving 13 bases between the germline ends. Germline V gene sequence: CDR1 MNHNS, CDR2 SASEGT. The CDR3 DNA follows: TGTGCCAGCACCTCCGACAGGAGTCAGCCCCAGCATTTT. It specifies CASTSDRSQPQHF.

This chain uses TRBV11-2 with TRBJ1-2; D is unclear. CDR3 length: 14 amino acids. The germline V and J ends were trimmed by 5 bases and 4 bases, with 14 bases remaining between them. Germline V gene lookup returns CDR1 SGHAT and CDR2 FQNNGV. For the CDR3, the DNA is TGTGCCAGCAGCCCTTCCCAGGTTGGCTATGGCTACACCTTC. As protein: CASSPSQVGYGYTF.

The chain joins TRBV28 to TRBJ2-3; 9 bases map to TRBD2. The germline CDR1 and CDR2 sequences are MDHEN and SYDVKM. This CDR3 comprises 16 residues. J lost 0 bases, V lost 1 base, and 2 bases had no gene match. The CDR3 DNA is TGTGCCAGCAGTTTATCAACTAGCGGGAGCACAGATACGCAGTATTTT. It specifies CASSLSTSGSTDTQYF.

The chain couples TRBV30 to TRBJ1-5; possibly TRBD1 for D (5 bases). Trimming removed 0 bases from V and 4 bases from J, with 13 bases in between. Per germline, CDR1 GTSNPN and CDR2 SVGIG (reference sequence). CDR3 size: 15 residues. The CDR3 reads CAWSVGGRANQPQHF. The CDR3 region has the DNA TGTGCCTGGAGTGTCGGGGGAAGGGCAAATCAGCCCCAGCATTTT.

Only one count was recorded for this clone. This chain links TRBV28 with TRBJ1-5; TRBD1 aligns across 11 bases. The germline V gene encodes CDR1 MDHEN and CDR2 SYDVKM. J lost 3 bases, V lost 7 bases, and 8 bases had no gene match. The CDR3 consists of 16 residues. CDR3 residues: CASTHRDRGINQPQHF. CDR3 DNA: TGTGCCAGCACCCACCGGGACAGGGGGATCAATCAGCCCCAGCATTTT. The full variable domain, its missing parts supplied by reference TRBV28 and TRBJ1-5, is DVKVTQSSRYLVKRTGEKVFLECVQDMDHENMFWYRQDPGLGLRLIYFSYDVKMKEKGDIPEGYSVSREKKERFSLILESASTNQTSMYLCASTHRDRGINQPQHFGDGTRLSIL.

The chain recombines TRBV27 with TRBJ2-5; 10 nucleotides line up with TRBD2. Per germline, CDR1 MNHEY and CDR2 SMNVEV (reference sequence). The CDR3 extends over 16 amino acids. V lost 4 bases and J lost 5; bases outside the gene matches: 10. DNA for the CDR3: TGTGCCAGCAGTTCCGGGACTAGCGTGGCCCCCGAGACCCAGTACTTC. It specifies CASSSGTSVAPETQYF.

V is TRBV2 and J is TRBJ1-1; 8 positions agree with TRBD1. V was pared by 5 bases and J by 4 bases, with 6 bases of the junction left unmatched. Per the germline V gene, CDR1 is SNHLY and CDR2 is FYNNEI. The CDR3 consists of 14 residues. Here the CDR3 reads CASSLTGTGTEAFF. CDR3 sequence (DNA): TGTGCCAGCAGTTTGACAGGGACAGGCACTGAAGCTTTCTTT.

In DNA form, the CDR3 reads TGCGCCAGCAGCCAAGGCGAAGGTCCAGGAAACACCATATATTTT. Protein: CASSQGEGPGNTIYF. The chain carries TRBV4-1 and TRBJ1-3; D not certain. Deletions cut 1 base from V and 4 bases from J, with 11 bases between. CDR3 length: 15 amino acids. The germline gives CDR1 MGHRA, CDR2 YSYEKL.

The V and J genes are TRBV7-9 and TRBJ2-7; 10 positions match TRBD2. Germline values: CDR1 SEHNR, CDR2 FQNEAQ (reference sequence). The CDR3 contains 15 residues. The V segment lost 1 base and the J segment 4 bases; nucleotides outside the gene matches: 4. DNA for the CDR3: TGTGCCAGCAGCTTAGAAGGACTAGCGGCGTACGAGCAGTACTTC. Its protein is CASSLEGLAAYEQYF.

The chain uses TRBV18 and TRBJ2-7, with 9 bases fitting TRBD1. V was pared by 5 bases and J by 5 bases, with 13 bases of the junction left unmatched. The CDR3 contains 16 residues. The germline CDR1 and CDR2 sequences are KGHSH and LQKENI. CDR3: CASSTPTGGELDEQYF. In DNA, the CDR3 is TGTGCCAGCTCAACCCCTACAGGGGGCGAGTTAGACGAGCAGTACTTC.

The rearrangement uses TRBV27 and TRBJ2-1, with a weak D call TRBD2 (5 bases). CDR1 MNHEY and CDR2 SMNVEV come from the germline V gene (reference sequence). The germline V and J ends were trimmed by 4 bases and 7 bases, with 23 bases remaining between them. The CDR3 loop spans 17 amino acids. CDR3 in amino acids: CASSSLNRGQEGNEQFF. Written as DNA, the CDR3 is TGTGCCAGCAGTTCTCTTAACCGAGGGCAAGAAGGTAATGAGCAGTTCTTC.

The V call is TRBV18, the J call TRBJ1-1; D perhaps matches TRBD1 (5 bases). Germline CDR1 and CDR2: KGHSH and LQKENI. Trimming removed 2 bases from V and 6 bases from J, with 16 bases in between. The CDR3 runs to 15 residues. CDR3 in amino acids: CASSPSRSGIAEAFF. CDR3 DNA: TGTGCCAGCTCACCATCGCGGTCAGGGATAGCTGAAGCTTTCTTT.

The chain joins TRBV5-1 to TRBJ2-7, with D possibly matching TRBD2 (6 bases). The CDR3 sequence is 15 residues long. V was pared by 1 base and J by 3 bases, with 14 bases between. Germline assignment: CDR1 SGHRS and CDR2 YFSETQ. The CDR3 loop is CASSLTGAVHYEQYF. The CDR3 bases are TGCGCCAGCAGCTTGACGGGAGCGGTTCACTACGAGCAGTACTTC.

The rearrangement joins TRBV7-8 to TRBJ2-3; D tentatively fits TRBD1 or TRBD2 (5 bases each). The CDR3 is 17 amino acids. V was shortened by 1 base and J by 0 bases, with 14 bases between the two germline ends. Germline V lookup: CDR1 SGHVS, CDR2 FQNEAQ. The CDR3 bases are TGTGCCAGCAGCTTAGGGGCCGGGACGTCTAGCACAGATACGCAGTATTTT. Protein: CASSLGAGTSSTDTQYF.

CDR3 residues: CASSVASTSGRRSTDTQYF. The CDR3 DNA is TGTGCCAGCAGCGTAGCTTCAACTAGCGGGAGACGGAGCACAGATACGCAGTATTTT. The V call is TRBV9, the J call TRBJ2-3; 11 nucleotides agree with TRBD2. J gave up 0 bases and V 0 bases, and 9 bases lay outside the gene matches. This CDR3 is 19 amino acids long. CDR1 and CDR2 (germline): SGDLS, YYNGEE.

V gene TRBV6-6 combines with J gene TRBJ1-2; 7 bases match TRBD1. CDR3 length: 16 residues. Germline V gene lookup returns CDR1 MNHNY and CDR2 SVGAGI (reference sequence). V was pared by 4 bases and J by 4 bases, with 12 bases of the junction left unmatched. CDR3 in amino acids: CASSFRDSAFGYGYTF. In DNA form, the CDR3 reads TGTGCCAGCAGTTTCCGGGACAGTGCCTTTGGCTATGGCTACACCTTC.

The rearrangement uses TRBV5-4 and TRBJ1-1, with D possibly matching TRBD1 (5 bases). This CDR3 comprises 15 residues. Germline CDR1 reads SGHNT; CDR2 reads YYREEE (reference sequence). Trimming took 3 bases from V and 3 from J, leaving 15 bases between them. CDR3 nucleotides: TGTGCCAGCAGCTCCCCAGGGAGGGCGGACACTGAAGCTTTCTTT. Amino acids: CASSSPGRADTEAFF.

This chain uses TRBV5-1 with TRBJ2-1; tentatively, D is TRBD1 (5 bases). Germline V lookup: CDR1 SGHRS, CDR2 YFSETQ. The V and J ends lost 3 bases and 0 bases respectively, with 13 bases between them. The CDR3 is 16 amino acids. The CDR3 loop is CASSYQGGSSYNEQFF. The DNA for the CDR3 is TGCGCCAGCAGCTACCAGGGTGGTAGCTCCTACAATGAGCAGTTCTTC.

This chain joins TRBV11-3 and TRBJ2-1; TRBD2 is a possible D gene (6 bases). This CDR3 has 15 amino acids. Per the germline V gene, CDR1 is SGHNT and CDR2 is YENEEA. V gave up 0 bases and J gave up 4 bases, with 10 bases separating them. This chain's CDR3 is CASSLDAGMYNEQFF. The CDR3 coding sequence is TGTGCCAGCAGCTTAGATGCGGGAATGTACAATGAGCAGTTCTTC.

The rearrangement uses TRBV2 and TRBJ2-1; 16 nucleotides line up with TRBD2. The junction had 4 bases not matched to a gene; V was cut back by 6 bases and J by 8 bases. This CDR3 region has 15 residues. Germline CDR1 SNHLY, CDR2 FYNNEI. This CDR3 reads CASRGTSGRADEQFF. DNA of the CDR3: TGTGCCAGCAGAGGGACTAGCGGGAGGGCCGATGAGCAGTTCTTC.

As to this clone: This sample also contains other DNA sequences that code for the same CDR3. Here the CDR3 reads CASRRQDTDTQYF. The CDR3 coding sequence is TGTGCCAGTAGACGACAAGACACAGATACGCAGTATTTT. The chain recombines TRBV19 with TRBJ2-3; D is unclear. Germline lookup yields CDR1 LNHDA and CDR2 SQIVND (reference sequence). The CDR3 runs 13 residues. V dropped 6 bases and J dropped 2 bases, with 9 bases sitting between them.

Comments on this clone: The germline gene is not matched at one end of the junction; a read error may be the cause. CDR3 in DNA: TGTGCTAGCAGCTCAGGGACAGGGGGCGCCAGCACCGGGGAGCTGTTTTTT. Translating it yields CASSSGTGGASTGELFF. The genes are TRBV7-7 and TRBJ2-2; 12 positions agree with TRBD1. CDR1 and CDR2 from the germline V gene are SSHAT and FNYEAQ (reference sequence). CDR3 size: 17 residues.

Only one count was recorded for this clone. The chain uses TRBV28 and TRBJ2-3; tentatively, D is TRBD2 (6 bases). The germline V gene has CDR1 MDHEN and CDR2 SYDVKM. The CDR3 covers 12 residues. V was pared by 6 bases and J by 6 bases, with 10 bases between. The CDR3 nucleotides read TGTGCCAGCAGGCGGGATAGGGATACGCAGTATTTT. As protein: CASRRDRDTQYF.

This sequence joins TRBV5-1 and TRBJ1-4; the match to TRBD1 covers 7 bases. The V gene end was trimmed by 0 bases and the J gene end by 5 bases; junction bases not matched to a gene: 4. Germline CDR1 SGHRS, CDR2 YFSETQ. This CDR3 is 15 amino acids long. CDR3 residues: CASSLGDSQNEKLFF. Here the CDR3 DNA reads TGCGCCAGCAGCTTGGGGGACAGCCAAAATGAAAAACTGTTTTTT.

CDR3 sequence reads: CASFPGLDSYNEQFF. The DNA of the CDR3 is TGTGCCAGCTTTCCAGGTCTAGACTCCTACAATGAGCAGTTCTTC. This chain links TRBV18 with TRBJ2-1; no reliable D call. V was trimmed by 7 bases and J by 0 bases, leaving 13 bases between them. CDR1 and CDR2 from the germline V gene are KGHSH and LQKENI. The CDR3 is 15 amino acids.

This chain connects TRBV5-6 to TRBJ1-2; 7 bases agree with TRBD1. This CDR3 region has 17 residues. The germline gives CDR1 SGHDT, CDR2 YYEEEE. V was pared by 2 bases and J by 5 bases, with 15 bases of the junction left unmatched. The CDR3 sequence: CASSFPPPTGRRYGYTF. The CDR3 region has the DNA TGTGCCAGCAGCTTCCCCCCCCCGACAGGGCGGAGGTATGGCTACACCTTC.